This T cell receptor beta chain stems from a study of T-cell reconstitution after alpha-beta-depleted transplantation in children. Study results and limitations: After transplant, at about two months, alpha-beta T cells were reportedly derived from several hundred expanded graft clones. T-cell counts and diversity at one year following transplant were attributed mainly to newly produced T cells.

This clonotype was seen more than once but under ten times. The antigen remains undetermined. Preparing the TCRbeta library involved the use of unique molecular identifiers. TCRdb reprocessed the PCR reads with MiXCR, giving one entry per CDR3 protein. The top ten hold roughly 29% of the sample, which has around 420,000 distinct CDR3 sequences, 15% to 20% seen once. This CDR3 has 15 residues. After removal of 1 base from V and 0 bases from J, the junction contained 1 base not matched to a gene. The V gene's germline CDR1 is SQVTM and CDR2 ANQGSEA. The sequence was obtained from a boy in the first two years of life who had a stem cell transplant for Wiskott-Aldrich syndrome, so the T cells may come from the graft donor. This rearrangement joins TRBV29-1 to TRBJ2-5; 11 nucleotides align to TRBD1. The source was PBMCs, mostly from graft donor cells, collected 360 days after TCRalphabeta/CD19-depleted stem cell transplant. The CDR3 DNA sequence: TGCAGCGTTGAAGGGGACAGGGGGTACCAAGAGACCCAGTACTTC. Encoded protein: CSVEGDRGYQETQYF. The full variable domain, completed using reference TRBV29-1 and TRBJ2-5, is SAVISQKPSRDICQRGTSLTIQCQVDSQVTMMFWYRQQPGQSLTLIATANQGSEATYESGFVIDKFPISRPNLTFSTLTVSNMSPEDSSIYLCSVEGDRGYQETQYFGPGTRLLVL.